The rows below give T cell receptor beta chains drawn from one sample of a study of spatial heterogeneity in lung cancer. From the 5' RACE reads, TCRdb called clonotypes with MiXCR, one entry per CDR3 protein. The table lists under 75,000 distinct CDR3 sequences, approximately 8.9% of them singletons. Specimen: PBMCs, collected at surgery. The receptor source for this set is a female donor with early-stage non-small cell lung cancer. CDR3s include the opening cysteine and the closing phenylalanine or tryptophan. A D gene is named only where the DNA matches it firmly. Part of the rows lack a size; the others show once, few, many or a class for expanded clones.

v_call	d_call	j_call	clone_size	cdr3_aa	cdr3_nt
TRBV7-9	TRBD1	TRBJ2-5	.	CASSSTGVPKETQYF	TGTGCCAGCAGCTCGACAGGGGTTCCCAAAGAGACCCAGTACTTC
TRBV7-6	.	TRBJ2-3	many	CASSAEWVTDTQYF	TGTGCCAGCAGCGCGGAGTGGGTCACAGATACGCAGTATTTT
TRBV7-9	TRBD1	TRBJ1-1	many	CASSITGDTEAFF	TGTGCCAGCAGCATCACAGGGGACACTGAAGCTTTCTTT
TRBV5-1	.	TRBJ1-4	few	CASSSSDGHGEKLFF	TGCGCCAGCAGCTCCTCGGACGGCCATGGAGAAAAACTGTTTTTT
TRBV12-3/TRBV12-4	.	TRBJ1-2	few	CASSLFRENGYTF	TGTGCCAGCAGTTTATTTCGAGAGAATGGCTACACCTTC
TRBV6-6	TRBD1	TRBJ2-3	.	CASTASGTVTDTQYF	TGTGCCAGCACCGCATCCGGGACAGTGACAGATACGCAGTATTTT
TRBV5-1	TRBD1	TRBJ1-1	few	CASSLSGTGNTEAFF	TGCGCCAGCAGCTTGTCGGGGACAGGGAACACTGAAGCTTTCTTT
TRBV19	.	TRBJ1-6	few	CASSRSRDQGTPLHF	TGTGCCAGTAGTCGCTCCCGGGACCAGGGAACACCCCTCCACTTT
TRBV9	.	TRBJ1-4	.	CASSVRGRGEKLFF	TGTGCCAGCAGCGTAAGGGGGAGAGGGGAAAAACTGTTTTTT
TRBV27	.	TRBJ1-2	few	CASSLLENYGYTF	TGTGCCAGCAGTTTACTGGAGAACTATGGCTACACCTTC
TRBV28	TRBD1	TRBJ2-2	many	CASSSQGAVNTGELFF	TGTGCCAGCAGTTCTCAGGGGGCGGTTAACACCGGGGAGCTGTTTTTT
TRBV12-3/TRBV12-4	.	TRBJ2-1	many	CASSLSSVSEQFF	TGTGCCAGCAGTTTGTCGTCAGTGAGTGAGCAGTTCTTC
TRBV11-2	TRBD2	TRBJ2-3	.	CASSLMAGGLDTQYF	TGTGCCAGCAGCTTGATGGCGGGGGGCCTAGATACGCAGTATTTT
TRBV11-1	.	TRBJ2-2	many	CASSLANTGELFF	TGTGCCAGCAGCTTAGCGAACACCGGGGAGCTGTTTTTT
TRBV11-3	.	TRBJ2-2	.	CASSLDRLHTGELFF	TGTGCCAGCAGCTTAGATCGACTCCACACCGGGGAGCTGTTTTTT
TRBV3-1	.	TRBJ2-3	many	CASSQGRGDTQYF	TGTGCCAGCAGCCAAGGCCGGGGAGATACGCAGTATTTT
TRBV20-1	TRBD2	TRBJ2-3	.	CSAQRGPFTDTQYF	TGCAGTGCTCAGCGGGGACCATTCACAGATACGCAGTATTTT
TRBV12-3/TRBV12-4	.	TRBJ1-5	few	CASSFGGGSNQPQHF	TGTGCCAGCAGTTTTGGGGGCGGGAGCAATCAGCCCCAGCATTTT
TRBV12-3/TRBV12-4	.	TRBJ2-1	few	CASSLGADGYNEQFF	TGTGCCAGCAGTTTAGGAGCGGATGGGTACAATGAGCAGTTCTTC
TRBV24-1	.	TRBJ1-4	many	CATSDPQSHEKLFF	TGTGCCACCTCGGACCCTCAATCACATGAAAAACTGTTTTTT
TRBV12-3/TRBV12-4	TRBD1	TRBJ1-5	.	CASSSSDRGRWAQHF	TGTGCCAGCAGTTCCTCCGACAGGGGGCGTTGGGCCCAGCATTTT
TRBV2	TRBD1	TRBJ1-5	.	CASRRSRTGPQPQHF	TGTGCCAGCCGCAGGTCCAGGACAGGGCCTCAGCCCCAGCATTTT
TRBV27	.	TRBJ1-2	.	CAAGGLRYGYTF	TGTGCCGCCGGGGGGCTGCGCTATGGCTACACCTTC
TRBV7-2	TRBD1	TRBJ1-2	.	CASSLANHPGQGQVHYGYTF	TGTGCCAGCAGCTTAGCGAATCACCCGGGACAGGGGCAAGTTCACTATGGCTACACCTTC
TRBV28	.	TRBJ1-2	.	CAIGGESLNYGYTF	TGTGCCATTGGAGGAGAGTCCCTTAACTATGGCTACACCTTC
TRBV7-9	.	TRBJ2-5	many	CASSSLVAGRKETQYF	TGTGCCAGCAGCTCACTAGTGGCCGGACGTAAAGAGACCCAGTACTTC
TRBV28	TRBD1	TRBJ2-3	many	CASSTGQGADTQYF	TGTGCCAGCAGTACGGGACAGGGAGCAGATACGCAGTATTTT
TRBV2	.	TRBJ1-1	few	CASSGLMNTEAFF	TGTGCCAGCAGTGGACTCATGAACACTGAAGCTTTCTTT
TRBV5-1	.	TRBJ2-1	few	CASSLALGAGNEQFF	TGCGCCAGCAGCTTGGCCCTCGGAGCAGGTAATGAGCAGTTCTTC
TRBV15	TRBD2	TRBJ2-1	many	CATSGRAGGEDEQFF	TGTGCCACCAGCGGCCGAGCGGGAGGAGAGGATGAGCAGTTCTTC
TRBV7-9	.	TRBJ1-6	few	CASSLNPAGSNSPLHF	TGTGCCAGCAGCTTAAACCCCGCAGGTTCCAATTCACCCCTCCACTTT
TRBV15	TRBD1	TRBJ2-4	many	CATSRDQPGGSKNIQYF	TGTGCCACCAGCAGAGACCAGCCAGGGGGCTCCAAAAACATTCAGTACTTC
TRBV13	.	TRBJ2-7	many	CASSGSSYEQYF	TGTGCCAGCAGCGGCAGTTCCTACGAGCAGTACTTC
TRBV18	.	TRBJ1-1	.	CASSSTGNTEAFF	TGTGCCAGCTCATCGACAGGTAACACTGAAGCTTTCTTT
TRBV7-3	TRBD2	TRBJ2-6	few	CASSLSSGRFGANVLTF	TGTGCCAGCAGCTTGTCTAGCGGGAGGTTCGGGGCCAACGTCCTGACTTTC
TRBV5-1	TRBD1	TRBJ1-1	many	CASSSSDRGFTEAFF	TGCGCCAGCAGCTCGAGCGACAGGGGGTTCACTGAAGCTTTCTTT
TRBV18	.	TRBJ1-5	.	CASSSGGGNQPQHF	TGTGCCAGCTCCTCTGGCGGCGGCAATCAGCCCCAGCATTTT
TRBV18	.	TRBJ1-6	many	CASSPRTQGSDSPLHF	TGTGCCAGCTCACCCCGGACACAGGGTTCGGATTCACCCCTCCACTTT
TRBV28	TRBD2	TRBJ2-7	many	CASSLRTSGRKSNEQYF	TGTGCCAGCAGTTTAAGGACTAGCGGGAGGAAGAGCAACGAGCAGTACTTC
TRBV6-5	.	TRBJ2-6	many	CASSHRPGRLSGANVLTF	TGTGCCAGCAGCCACAGGCCGGGACGTCTCTCTGGGGCCAACGTCCTGACTTTC
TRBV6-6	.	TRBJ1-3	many	CASSLAGAGNTIYF	TGTGCCAGCAGTTTGGCAGGGGCTGGAAACACCATATATTTT
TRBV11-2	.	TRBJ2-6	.	CASSLRPTATAGANVLTF	TGTGCCAGCAGCCTTAGACCGACAGCCACGGCAGGGGCCAACGTCCTGACTTTC
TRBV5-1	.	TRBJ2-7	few	CASSPTGLYEQYF	TGCGCCAGCAGCCCGACCGGTCTTTACGAGCAGTACTTC
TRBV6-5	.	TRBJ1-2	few	CASSAGGSYGYTF	TGTGCCAGCAGTGCTGGGGGGAGCTATGGCTACACCTTC
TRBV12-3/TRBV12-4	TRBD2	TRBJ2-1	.	CASSPTSGGVWEQFF	TGTGCCAGCAGTCCGACTAGCGGCGGAGTTTGGGAGCAGTTCTTC
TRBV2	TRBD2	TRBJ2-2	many	CASNGGRADTGELFF	TGTGCCAGCAACGGCGGGAGGGCCGACACCGGGGAGCTGTTTTTT
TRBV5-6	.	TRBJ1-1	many	CASSPYPETLDMNTEAFF	TGTGCCAGCAGCCCCTACCCGGAGACCCTTGACATGAACACTGAAGCTTTCTTT
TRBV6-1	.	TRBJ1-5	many	CASSVGEGQNQPQHF	TGTGCCAGCAGTGTTGGTGAAGGACAAAATCAGCCCCAGCATTTT
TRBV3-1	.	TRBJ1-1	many	CASSQVRQGRAAFF	TGTGCCAGCAGCCAAGTGAGGCAGGGCCGGGCAGCTTTCTTT
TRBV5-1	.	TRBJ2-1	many	CASSVAGTTYSSYNEQFF	TGCGCCAGCAGCGTAGCCGGGACGACCTACAGCTCCTACAATGAGCAGTTCTTC